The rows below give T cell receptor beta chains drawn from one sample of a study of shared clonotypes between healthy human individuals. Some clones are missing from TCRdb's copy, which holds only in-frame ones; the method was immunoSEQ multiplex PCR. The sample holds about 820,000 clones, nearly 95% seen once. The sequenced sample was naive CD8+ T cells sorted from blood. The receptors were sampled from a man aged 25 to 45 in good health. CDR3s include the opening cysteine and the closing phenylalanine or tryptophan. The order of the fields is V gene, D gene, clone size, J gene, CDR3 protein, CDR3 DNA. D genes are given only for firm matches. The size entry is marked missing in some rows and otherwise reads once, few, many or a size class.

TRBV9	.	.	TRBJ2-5	CASSVHGLGQETQYF	TGTGCCAGCAGCGTTCATGGGTTGGGCCAAGAGACCCAGTACTTC
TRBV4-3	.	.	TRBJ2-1	CASSQEAYGTLYNEQFF	TGCGCCAGCAGCCAAGAGGCATACGGGACCCTCTACAATGAGCAGTTCTTC
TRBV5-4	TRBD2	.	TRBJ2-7	CASSLVGGATYEQYF	TGTGCCAGCAGCTTGGTCGGGGGGGCTACCTACGAGCAGTACTTC
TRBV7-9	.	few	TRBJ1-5	CASSLTGGSHQPQHF	TGTGCCAGCAGCTTGACGGGGGGTTCTCATCAGCCCCAGCATTTT
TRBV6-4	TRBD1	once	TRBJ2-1	CASSTVGTGPYNEQFF	TGTGCCAGCAGTACAGTTGGGACAGGGCCTTACAATGAGCAGTTCTTC
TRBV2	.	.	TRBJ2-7	CASSEGRPEQYF	TGTGCCAGCAGTGAGGGGAGACCCGAGCAGTACTTC
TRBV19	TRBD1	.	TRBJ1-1	CASSEGQGAAEAFF	TGTGCCAGTAGTGAGGGACAGGGGGCCGCTGAAGCTTTCTTT
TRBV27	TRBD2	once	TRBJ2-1	CASSLGTSGSWNEQFF	TGTGCCAGCAGTTTAGGGACTAGCGGGAGCTGGAATGAGCAGTTCTTC
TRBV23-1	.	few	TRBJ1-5	CASAPVGREDQPQHF	TGCGCCAGCGCGCCGGTGGGCAGGGAAGATCAGCCCCAGCATTTT
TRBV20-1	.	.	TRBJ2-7	CSAGGHEQYF	TGCAGCGCCGGGGGCCACGAGCAGTACTTC
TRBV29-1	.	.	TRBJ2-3	CSGLSGSSTDTQYF	TGCAGCGGGTTAAGCGGGTCTAGCACAGATACGCAGTATTTT
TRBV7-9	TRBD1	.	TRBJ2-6	CASTHGQGTNVLTF	TGTGCCAGCACCCACGGACAGGGTACCAACGTCCTGACTTTC
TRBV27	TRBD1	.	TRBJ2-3	CASTYGTGRTDTQYF	TGTGCCAGCACTTACGGGACAGGTCGCACAGATACGCAGTATTTT
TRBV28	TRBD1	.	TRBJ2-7	CASSPGTGYEQYF	TGTGCCAGCAGTCCGGGGACAGGCTACGAGCAGTACTTC
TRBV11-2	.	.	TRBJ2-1	CASSLAFGNEQFF	TGTGCCAGCAGCTTAGCATTCGGGAATGAGCAGTTCTTC
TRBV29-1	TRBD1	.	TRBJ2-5	CSVELRGQAQETQYF	TGCAGCGTTGAACTCCGGGGACAGGCTCAAGAGACCCAGTACTTC
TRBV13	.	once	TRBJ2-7	CASSGRLEGRGEQYF	TGTGCCAGCAGCGGGAGACTAGAGGGGAGAGGCGAGCAGTACTTC
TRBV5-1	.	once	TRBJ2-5	CASWTSEETQYF	TGCGCCAGCTGGACGAGCGAAGAGACCCAGTACTTC
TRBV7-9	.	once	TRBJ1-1	CASSYFGGLNTEAFF	TGTGCCAGCAGCTACTTTGGTGGGCTGAACACTGAAGCTTTCTTT
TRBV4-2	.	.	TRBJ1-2	CASSQEYGGQIHNYGYTF	TGTGCCAGCAGCCAAGAGTATGGAGGACAGATACACAACTATGGCTACACCTTC
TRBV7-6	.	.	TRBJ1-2	CASSLSATDPNYGYTF	TGTGCCAGCAGCTTAAGTGCGACAGATCCTAACTATGGCTACACCTTC
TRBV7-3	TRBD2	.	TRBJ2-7	CASSPGASGGYEQYF	TGTGCCAGCAGCCCGGGGGCTAGCGGGGGTTACGAGCAGTACTTC
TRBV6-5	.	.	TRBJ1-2	CASRNLGYGYTF	TGTGCCAGCAGGAACTTAGGCTATGGCTACACCTTC
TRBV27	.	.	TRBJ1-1	CASRSRQDPRGTEAFF	TGTGCCAGCAGATCGCGACAGGACCCAAGGGGCACTGAAGCTTTCTTT
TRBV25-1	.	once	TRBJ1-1	CASSEGLGPGTEAFF	TGTGCCAGCAGTGAAGGATTGGGCCCAGGGACTGAAGCTTTCTTT
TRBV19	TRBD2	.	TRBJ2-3	CASFPSIAGAGTDTQYF	TGTGCCAGTTTCCCATCTATAGCGGGAGCTGGGACAGATACGCAGTATTTT
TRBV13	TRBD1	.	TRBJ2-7	CASSPPDRTSYEQYF	TGTGCCAGCAGCCCACCGGACAGGACCTCCTACGAGCAGTACTTC
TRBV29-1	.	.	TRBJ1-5	CSVGYSTGESNQPQHF	TGCAGCGTTGGATATTCTACGGGAGAGAGCAATCAGCCCCAGCATTTT
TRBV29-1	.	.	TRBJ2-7	CSVGTVYEQYF	TGCAGCGTGGGTACAGTATATGAGCAGTACTTC
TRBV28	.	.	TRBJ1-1	CASSLFISGGAFF	TGTGCCAGCAGTTTATTTATCTCGGGGGGCGCTTTCTTT
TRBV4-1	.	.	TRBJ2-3	CASSQALTDTQYF	TGCGCCAGCAGCCAAGCCCTCACAGATACGCAGTATTTT
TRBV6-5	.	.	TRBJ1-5	CASSYSISQPQHF	TGTGCCAGCAGTTACTCGATAAGCCAGCCCCAGCATTTT
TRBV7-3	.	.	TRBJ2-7	CASSLSQGPYEQYF	TGTGCCAGCAGCTTAAGTCAGGGTCCCTACGAGCAGTACTTC
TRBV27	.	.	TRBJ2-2	CASSFLDRTGELFF	TGTGCCAGCAGTTTTCTGGACCGAACCGGGGAGCTGTTTTTT
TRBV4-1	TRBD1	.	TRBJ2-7	CASSSTGTGLGTREQYF	TGCGCCAGCAGCTCCACCGGGACAGGTTTGGGTACTAGGGAGCAGTACTTC
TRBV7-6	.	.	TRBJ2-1	CASSLSALAGWSYNEQFF	TGTGCCAGCAGCTTATCCGCTCTGGCGGGATGGTCGTACAATGAGCAGTTCTTC
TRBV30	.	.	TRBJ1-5	CAWATGLLGPQHF	TGTGCCTGGGCGACAGGCCTCTTGGGGCCCCAGCATTTT
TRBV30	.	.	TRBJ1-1	CAWQPDGTEAFF	TGTGCCTGGCAACCCGACGGGACTGAAGCTTTCTTT
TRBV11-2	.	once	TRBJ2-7	CASREKSRAYEQYF	TGTGCCAGCAGAGAAAAATCCAGGGCCTACGAGCAGTACTTC